Listed below are T cell receptor beta chains from one sample, sequenced in a study of shared clonotypes between healthy human individuals. TCRdb's table, derived via immunoSEQ multiplex PCR, lists solely in-frame clones and lacks some. The table includes a few million clones, more than 85% detected once. Sequenced sample: naive CD4+ T cells from PBMCs. All receptors derive from a man between 18 and 29 years old in good health. Some clones in this sample may be carry-over from other donors' samples. Each CDR3 is given with its conserved first and last residue. A D gene is named only where the DNA matches it firmly. Clone size is shown for a subset of rows, as once, few, many or a class of expanded clone.

clone_size d_call j_call v_call cdr3_length cdr3_nt cdr3_aa
. . TRBJ1-1 TRBV19 12 TGTGCCAGTAGTATAGGGTTAACAGCAGCTTTCTTT CASSIGLTAAFF
. TRBD1 TRBJ2-2 TRBV19 16 TGTGCCAGCTTCCCCCAGGGACAGGCGAACACCGGGGAGCTGTTTTTT CASFPQGQANTGELFF
. . TRBJ2-7 TRBV9 15 TGTGCCAGCAGCGCCGGGACCAGCGCCGCCTACGAGCAGTACTTC CASSAGTSAAYEQYF
. TRBD2 TRBJ2-7 TRBV2 12 TGTGCCAGCAGAGCTAGCGGCTACGAGCAGTACTTC CASRASGYEQYF
. TRBD2 TRBJ2-3 TRBV28 17 TGTGCCAGCAGTTTATTTGCTAGCGGCCTAAACACAGATACGCAGTATTTT CASSLFASGLNTDTQYF
. . TRBJ1-1 TRBV16 13 TGTGCCAGCAGCCAATCACAGGTTACTGAAGCTTTCTTT CASSQSQVTEAFF
. TRBD1 TRBJ2-3 TRBV9 17 TGTGCCAGCAGCGTAGCTAGGGGACAGAGCTACACAGATACGCAGTATTTT CASSVARGQSYTDTQYF
. . TRBJ2-2 TRBV7-3 18 TGTGCCAGCAGCTATAACCGTGGGGGGCCTTCGAACACCGGGGAGCTGTTTTTT CASSYNRGGPSNTGELFF
. . TRBJ2-1 TRBV28 14 TGTGCCAGCACACCCCGAACTAGCAGGAATGAGCAGTTCTTC CASTPRTSRNEQFF
. . TRBJ2-3 TRBV5-4 13 TGTGCCAGCAGCTCCTCTAGCACAGATACGCAGTATTTT CASSSSSTDTQYF
. . TRBJ2-6 TRBV11-2 17 TGTGCCAGCAGCCCCCCGATCGGAGGCGCTGGGGCCAACGTCCTGACTTTC CASSPPIGGAGANVLTF
. TRBD1 TRBJ1-1 TRBV5-4 17 TGTGCCAGCAGCTTGGGAGGCCTACAGGGGGCGAGGACTGAAGCTTTCTTT CASSLGGLQGARTEAFF
. . TRBJ2-1 TRBV4-3 17 TGCGCCAGCAGCCAACCGGGAGACGGAAGACTGGGGAATGAGCAGTTCTTC CASSQPGDGRLGNEQFF
once TRBD2 TRBJ2-1 TRBV7-3 16 TGTGCCAGCAGCTCTTTCAGCGGGAGCATTTGGGATGAGCAGTTCTTC CASSSFSGSIWDEQFF
. . TRBJ2-2 TRBV9 15 TGTGCCAGCAGCTCCCAGGGGATAGGCACCGGGGAGCTGTTTTTT CASSSQGIGTGELFF
. . TRBJ1-1 TRBV5-3 16 TGTGCCAGAAGCTGGAGGGAAGAGGGGTTGAACACTGAAGCTTTCTTT CARSWREEGLNTEAFF
. TRBD2 TRBJ2-7 TRBV6-6 16 TGTGCCAGCAGAAAAAGACTAGCGGGAGTGCCCTACGAGCAGTACTTC CASRKRLAGVPYEQYF